These 31 T cell receptor beta chains originate from one sample sequenced in a study of graft-versus-host responses after intestinal transplantation. Profiled with immunoSEQ multiplex PCR; TCRdb holds only in-frame clones, not every one. The sample contains about 90,000 clones, 85% to 95% of which appear only once. These TCRs are of unknown antigen specificity. The starting material was unstimulated CD8+ T cells sorted from spleen or lymph node cells, obtained before intestinal transplant. The receptors were gathered from a human donor who received an intestinal transplant.

The rearrangement links TRBV2 to TRBJ2-5; TRBD2 is a possible D gene (5 bases). There are 13 residues in the CDR3. V lost 5 bases, J lost 0 bases, and 7 bases lay in between. The germline V gene has CDR1 SNHLY and CDR2 FYNNEI. The CDR3 nucleotides are TGTGCCAGCAGTTTGCGGGACCAAGAGACCCAGTACTTC. Its protein is CASSLRDQETQYF.

The chain is built from TRBV9 and TRBJ2-7; tentative D call: TRBD2 (6 bases). CDR3 length: 15 residues. Germline V gives CDR1 SGDLS, CDR2 YYNGEE. Trimming removed 1 base from V and 3 bases from J, with 14 bases in between. CDR3: CASSVLGTVDYEQYF. The CDR3 nucleotides read TGTGCCAGCAGCGTATTGGGGACTGTTGACTACGAGCAGTACTTC. Using reference TRBV9 and TRBJ2-7 for the parts outside the CDR3, the full variable domain is DSGVTQTPKHLITATGQRVTLRCSPRSGDLSVYWYQQSLDQGLQFLIQYYNGEERAKGNILERFSAQQFPDLHSELNLSSLELGDSALYFCASSVLGTVDYEQYFGPGTRLTVT.

The rearrangement uses TRBV13 and TRBJ1-2, with TRBD1 matching 7 bases. V was pared by 5 bases and J by 4 bases, with 10 bases of the junction left unmatched. CDR3 length: 15 amino acids. From germline, CDR1 is PRHDT and CDR2 FYEKMQ (reference sequence). CDR3 residues: CASSDPQGRPYGYTF. The CDR3 DNA reads as TGTGCCAGCAGCGACCCACAGGGGAGGCCCTATGGCTACACCTTC. Full variable domain (remainder filled in from reference TRBV13 and TRBJ1-2): AAGVIQSPRHLIKEKRETATLKCYPIPRHDTVYWYQQGPGQDPQFLISFYEKMQSDKGSIPDRFSAQQFSDYHSELNMSSLELGDSALYFCASSDPQGRPYGYTFGSGTRLTVV.

The rearrangement joins TRBV27 to TRBJ2-3; D is uncertain. CDR1 and CDR2 (germline): MNHEY, SMNVEV (reference sequence). The CDR3 totals 11 residues. Trimming removed 5 bases from V and 4 bases from J, with 4 bases in between. The DNA for the CDR3 is TGTGCCAGCAGTGCGTCAGATACGCAGTATTTT. It encodes CASSASDTQYF.

The genes are TRBV6-1 and TRBJ2-7, with D tentatively TRBD2 (7 bases). V lost 11 bases, J lost 1 base, and 15 bases lay in between. The CDR3 consists of 13 residues. Germline CDR1 is MNHNS and CDR2 is SASEGT. The DNA of the CDR3 is TGTGCCCACGGAGCGGGACAATCCTACGAGCAGTACTTC. Protein: CAHGAGQSYEQYF.

The V gene is TRBV9, the J gene TRBJ2-7, with 10 nucleotides matching TRBD1. V lost 3 bases, J lost 4 bases, and 4 bases stayed unmatched. In germline, CDR1 is SGDLS, CDR2 YYNGEE. CDR3 size: 14 residues. CDR3 loop: CASSEGTGDYEQYF. DNA of the CDR3: TGTGCCAGCAGCGAGGGGACAGGGGATTACGAGCAGTACTTC.

The rearrangement links TRBV14 to TRBJ2-5, with D perhaps matching TRBD1 (6 bases). The end of the DNA is better explained by TRBJ2-7, so the J call may be wrong. CDR3 length: 16 residues. The germline V gene encodes CDR1 SGHDN and CDR2 FVKESK. For the CDR3, the DNA is TGTGCCAGCAGCGATATAAGGGGGAAGAACTCCTACGAGCAGTACTTC. Translation: CASSDIRGKNSYEQYF.

The J gene is TRBJ2-1, the V gene TRBV7-3; 9 bases line up with TRBD2. V gave up 4 bases and J gave up 2 bases; unmatched junction bases: 9. CDR1 and CDR2 from the germline V gene are SGHTA and FQGTGA. The CDR3 is made up of 17 amino acids. CDR3 in amino acids: CASSSPQGLAPYNEQFF. For the CDR3, the DNA is TGTGCCAGCAGCTCCCCCCAGGGACTAGCCCCCTACAATGAGCAGTTCTTC.

The chain employs TRBV9 and TRBJ1-2; 7 bases align to TRBD1. The CDR3 extends over 15 amino acids. V shed 0 bases, J shed 3 bases, and the junction held 5 bases outside the gene matches. Germline V gene data show CDR1 as SGDLS and CDR2 as YYNGEE. In DNA, the CDR3 is TGTGCCAGCAGCGTAGGACAGGGAAGTGACTATGGCTACACCTTC. Protein: CASSVGQGSDYGYTF.

This chain links TRBV5-8 with TRBJ2-5, with a tentative D call TRBD2 (5 bases). The V gene's germline CDR1 is SGHTS and CDR2 YDEGEE. CDR3 size: 14 residues. The V and J ends lost 6 bases and 2 bases respectively, with 14 bases between them. The CDR3 bases are TGTGCCAGCACCGAAGGAGGATTTCAAGAGACCCAGTACTTC. Its translation is CASTEGGFQETQYF.

In this sample, this clone turned up once. The rearrangement links TRBV27 to TRBJ1-2, with TRBD1 identical over 8 bases. The germline V gene encodes CDR1 MNHEY and CDR2 SMNVEV (reference sequence). The CDR3 sequence is 16 residues long. Unmatched junction bases numbered 14, after V lost 5 bases and J lost 6 bases. CDR3 in DNA: TGTGCCAGCAGTCGGGACAGGCTTCGAGTCGATCATGGCTACACCTTC. It translates to CASSRDRLRVDHGYTF.

The rearrangement links TRBV27 to TRBJ1-5; possibly TRBD1 for D (6 bases). V was trimmed by 8 bases and J by 1 base, leaving 9 bases between them. Per the germline V gene, CDR1 is MNHEY and CDR2 is SMNVEV (reference sequence). CDR3 length: 13 amino acids. CDR3 bases: TGTGCCAGCGGACAGTCCAGCAATCAGCCCCAGCATTTT. Translating it yields CASGQSSNQPQHF.

The chain carries TRBV19 and TRBJ1-5; 10 bases map to TRBD1. The germline V gene has CDR1 LNHDA and CDR2 SQIVND (reference sequence). The CDR3 runs 17 residues. V shed 9 bases, J shed 0 bases, and the junction held 11 bases outside the gene matches. As DNA, the CDR3 is TGTGCCAGCAGCGGGACAGGGGCCTCTTATAGCAATCAGCCCCAGCATTTT. Amino acid sequence: CASSGTGASYSNQPQHF. The entire variable domain, with the rest obtained from reference TRBV19 and TRBJ1-5, is as follows: DGGITQSPKYLFRKEGQNVTLSCEQNLNHDAMYWYRQDPGQGLRLIYYSQIVNDFQKGDIAEGYSVSREKKESFPLTVTSAQKNPTAFYLCASSGTGASYSNQPQHFGDGTRLSIL.

The rearrangement uses TRBV6-6 and TRBJ1-4, with D possibly TRBD1 on 5 matching bases. V lost 4 bases, J lost 7 bases, and 7 bases lay in between. Germline loops: CDR1 MNHNY, CDR2 SVGAGI (reference sequence). The length of the CDR3 is 12 residues. The CDR3 sequence: CASSFGGEKLFF. In nucleotides, the CDR3 is TGTGCCAGCAGTTTCGGGGGTGAAAAACTGTTTTTT.

The chain employs TRBV6-5 and TRBJ1-2; D not resolved. Trimming removed 2 bases at V and 5 bases at J, with 15 bases between. The CDR3 sequence is 15 residues long. CDR1 and CDR2 (germline): MNHEY, SVGAGI. The CDR3 region is CASSYEGGGEYGYTF. DNA for the CDR3: TGTGCCAGCAGTTACGAGGGTGGAGGAGAATATGGCTACACCTTC.

J is TRBJ2-7 and V is TRBV5-6, with a tentative D call TRBD1 (6 bases). CDR1 and CDR2 (germline): SGHDT, YYEEEE. The V and J ends lost 2 bases and 3 bases respectively, with 12 bases between them. CDR3 length: 14 amino acids. The CDR3 sequence: CASSLRGYFYEQYF. DNA of the CDR3: TGTGCCAGCAGCTTAAGGGGGTACTTCTACGAGCAGTACTTC. The complete variable domain, with remaining parts taken from reference TRBV5-6 and TRBJ2-7, reads DAGVTQSPTHLIKTRGQQVTLRCSPKSGHDTVSWYQQALGQGPQFIFQYYEEEERQRGNFPDRFSGHQFPNYSSELNVNALLLGDSALYLCASSLRGYFYEQYFGPGTRLTVT.

This chain uses TRBV19 with TRBJ1-1; possibly TRBD1 for D (5 bases). Germline-derived CDR1 and CDR2 are LNHDA and SQIVND (reference sequence). With 1 base removed from V and 4 bases from J, the gap between germline ends came to 13 bases. The CDR3 contains 15 residues. The CDR3 loop is CASSIVLGGFTEAFF. The CDR3 nucleotides are TGTGCCAGTAGTATAGTTCTGGGGGGGTTCACTGAAGCTTTCTTT.

The chain couples TRBV6-5 to TRBJ2-5, with 7 nucleotides matching TRBD1. J gave up 11 bases and V 5 bases, and 5 bases lay outside the gene matches. Germline V gene data show CDR1 as MNHEY and CDR2 as SVGAGI. The CDR3 has 11 amino acids. The CDR3 is CASSTGVEQYF. The CDR3 bases are TGTGCCAGCAGTACAGGGGTAGAGCAGTACTTC.

The V call is TRBV19, the J call TRBJ1-1, with D possibly matching TRBD1 (6 bases). From germline, CDR1 is LNHDA and CDR2 SQIVND (reference sequence). The CDR3 spans 14 residues. V was clipped by 3 bases and J by 3 bases, with 11 bases between them. The CDR3 DNA follows: TGTGCCAGTAGTATCGGGGGGCTGTACACTGAAGCTTTCTTT. Translating gives CASSIGGLYTEAFF.

This clone was seen once. V and J are TRBV7-2 and TRBJ1-1; 10 positions match TRBD1. The germline V gene has CDR1 SGHTA and CDR2 FQGNSA. The CDR3 runs 17 residues. The J segment lost 3 bases and the V segment lost 5 bases, leaving 12 bases of the junction unmatched. The CDR3 reads CASSLTGTGAGYTEAFF. Written as DNA, the CDR3 is TGTGCCAGCAGCCTCACAGGGACAGGGGCGGGATACACTGAAGCTTTCTTT. Variable domain in full (rest from reference TRBV7-2 and TRBJ1-1): GAGVSQSPSNKVTEKGKDVELRCDPISGHTALYWYRQSLGQGLEFLIYFQGNSAPDKSGLPSDRFSAERTGGSVSTLTIQRTQQEDSAVYLCASSLTGTGAGYTEAFFGQGTRLTVV.

V is TRBV9 and J is TRBJ1-1, with 7 bases that match TRBD1. CDR1 is SGDLS and CDR2 is YYNGEE in the germline V gene. The CDR3 is 14 residues long. The J segment lost 0 bases and the V segment lost 3 bases, leaving 2 bases of the junction unmatched. The chain's CDR3 is CASSAGQVNTEAFF. In DNA, the CDR3 is TGTGCCAGCAGCGCAGGACAGGTGAACACTGAAGCTTTCTTT.

The genes are TRBV5-1 and TRBJ1-2; 7 nucleotides line up with TRBD1. The V segment lost 3 bases and the J segment 7 bases; nucleotides outside the gene matches: 15. The CDR3 runs to 16 residues. In germline, CDR1 is SGHRS, CDR2 YFSETQ. The DNA for the CDR3 is TGCGCCAGCAGCTCCGACTTACCCGAGACAGGGTTTGGCTACACCTTC. Encoded protein: CASSSDLPETGFGYTF. Drawing the rest from reference TRBV5-1 and TRBJ1-2, the complete variable domain is KAGVTQTPRYLIKTRGQQVTLSCSPISGHRSVSWYQQTPGQGLQFLFEYFSETQRNKGNFPGRFSGRQFSNSRSEMNVSTLELGDSALYLCASSSDLPETGFGYTFGSGTRLTVV.

The chain has TRBV18 and TRBJ2-1; D is possibly TRBD1 (6 bases). This CDR3 has 14 amino acids. CDR1 KGHSH and CDR2 LQKENI come from the germline V gene. The V end lost 2 bases, the J end lost 4 bases, and 9 bases lay between the germline ends. The DNA of the CDR3 is TGTGCCAGCTCACCAGCCACAGGGTACAATGAGCAGTTCTTC. It yields the protein CASSPATGYNEQFF.

This chain links TRBV5-1 with TRBJ1-1; D is ambiguous. The CDR3 has 15 amino acids. The ends were cut back, 0 bases at V and 2 bases at J, with 11 bases in the middle. Germline V gene sequence: CDR1 SGHRS, CDR2 YFSETQ. The CDR3 loop is CASSLGRLGNTEAFF. For the CDR3, the DNA is TGCGCCAGCAGCTTGGGGCGGTTGGGTAACACTGAAGCTTTCTTT. The full variable domain, in which reference TRBV5-1 and TRBJ1-1 provide the parts outside the CDR3, is KAGVTQTPRYLIKTRGQQVTLSCSPISGHRSVSWYQQTPGQGLQFLFEYFSETQRNKGNFPGRFSGRQFSNSRSEMNVSTLELGDSALYLCASSLGRLGNTEAFFGQGTRLTVV.

V is TRBV12-5 and J is TRBJ2-7; tentatively, D is TRBD1 (6 bases). The CDR3 totals 14 residues. Trimming took 3 bases from V and 0 from J, leaving 9 bases between them. Germline V gives CDR1 LGHNT, CDR2 FRNRAP. DNA for the CDR3: TGTGCTAGTGGTTTACAGGGCCCCTCCTACGAGCAGTACTTC. Its translation: CASGLQGPSYEQYF. Based on the CDR3 plus reference TRBV12-5 and TRBJ2-7, the full variable domain is DARVTQTPRHKVTEMGQEVTMRCQPILGHNTVFWYRQTMMQGLELLAYFRNRAPLDDSGMPKDRFSAEMPDATLATLKIQPSEPRDSAVYFCASGLQGPSYEQYFGPGTRLTVT.

The V and J genes are TRBV15 and TRBJ1-2; D is ambiguous. From germline, CDR1 is LNHNV and CDR2 YYDKDF (reference sequence). Deletions cut 9 bases from V and 0 bases from J, with 20 bases between. CDR3 length equals 16 residues. In DNA form, the CDR3 reads TGTGCCACAAGTACCCTTGCGGAGGGTTCTAACTATGGCTACACCTTC. Amino acid sequence: CATSTLAEGSNYGYTF.

The rearrangement joins TRBV4-1 to TRBJ2-3; D is undetermined. This CDR3 has 17 amino acids. Germline-derived CDR1 and CDR2 are MGHRA and YSYEKL. V dropped 0 bases and J dropped 0 bases, with 13 bases sitting between them. The CDR3 DNA follows: TGCGCCAGCAGCCAAGATTGGTTACTTGCTAGCACAGATACGCAGTATTTT. It translates to CASSQDWLLASTDTQYF.

This chain connects TRBV4-1 to TRBJ1-1; 7 nucleotides agree with TRBD1. The CDR3 is 16 amino acids. With 1 base clipped from V and 4 bases from J, the junction kept 9 bases outside the gene matches. The V gene's germline CDR1 is MGHRA and CDR2 YSYEKL. The CDR3 bases are TGCGCCAGCAGCCAAGCCCCTCCAGGGGGAGGCACTGAAGCTTTCTTT. Translation: CASSQAPPGGGTEAFF.

The rearrangement joins TRBV19 to TRBJ2-3; 16 bases map to TRBD2. Unmatched junction bases numbered 9, after V lost 1 base and J lost 2 bases. The CDR3 loop spans 20 amino acids. From germline, CDR1 is LNHDA and CDR2 SQIVND (reference sequence). The CDR3 region has the DNA TGTGCCAGTAGTATAGCCCCCCCGGGACTAGCGGGGGGGGACACAGATACGCAGTATTTT. Translating gives CASSIAPPGLAGGDTDTQYF.

The J gene is TRBJ1-1, the V gene TRBV6-6, with D hard to call. V shed 3 bases and J shed 1 base, with 15 bases lying between them. From germline, CDR1 is MNHNY and CDR2 SVGAGI (reference sequence). The length of the CDR3 is 16 residues. The CDR3 DNA reads TGTGCCAGCAGTTATCGGGGTGGGAGCTCGAACACTGAAGCTTTCTTT. It yields the protein CASSYRGGSSNTEAFF.

The V call is TRBV2, the J call TRBJ2-7; D ambiguous. Per the germline V gene, CDR1 is SNHLY and CDR2 is FYNNEI. This CDR3 is built from 12 residues. V was trimmed by 7 bases and J by 5 bases, leaving 12 bases between them. The CDR3 region is CASNWQVDEQYF. The CDR3 DNA is TGTGCCAGCAATTGGCAGGTCGACGAGCAGTACTTC.